The clone carrying this T cell receptor (beta chain) was observed a handful of times. The antigen is unknown. This specimen belongs to a study of T-cell memory formation after mild COVID-19. Study-wide results and caveats: In pre-infection memory, a portion of responding clones appeared, which suggested that cross-reactive memory joined. Contracting clones localized mainly to CM and EM when CD4+ and mainly to EMRA when CD8+. Later expanders leaned CD4+, whereas clones that contracted between day 15 and 85 were balanced CD4/CD8.

From germline, CDR1 is MNHEY and CDR2 SVGEGT. Trimming removed 2 bases at V and 5 bases at J, with 16 bases between. CDR3 length: 15 amino acids. Libraries for TCRalpha and TCRbeta carried sample barcodes and unique molecular identifiers via 5'RACE. TCRdb re-derived calls from the 5' RACE reads in MiXCR, one entry per CDR3 protein. The data show 340,000 or so distinct CDR3 sequences, 10% to 15% seen once. This sequence originates from a man between 18 and 35 years old who had mild COVID-19 (a few samples of this study predate the infection). Cell type and time point are not known. Sequencing used PBMCs or a T cell subset sorted from them (not recorded which). The V and J genes are TRBV6-2 or TRBV6-3 and TRBJ2-7; weak D call: TRBD1 (5 bases). For the CDR3, the DNA is TGTGCCAGCAGTTACCTATCGACAGCCGTCCACGAGCAGTACTTC. Protein sequence: CASSYLSTAVHEQYF.